Below are 25 T cell receptor beta chains sequenced from a single sample in a study of immune evolution from preneoplasia to lung adenocarcinoma. The table came from immunoSEQ multiplex PCR; TCRdb's copy has only in-frame clones and leaves some out. The sample records some 41,000 clones, less than 80% being singletons. The sequencing sample was made of FFPE invasive lung adenocarcinoma tissue. All receptors come from a person between 60 and 69 years old with lung adenocarcinoma.

The V gene is TRBV19, the J gene TRBJ2-7; D remains unclear. This CDR3 has 14 amino acids. V dropped 3 bases and J dropped 0 bases, with 9 bases sitting between them. Looked up from germline, CDR1 is LNHDA and CDR2 is SQIVND (reference sequence). CDR3 protein: CASSMTVSSYEQYF. For the CDR3, the DNA is TGTGCCAGTAGTATGACGGTGAGCTCCTACGAGCAGTACTTC.

This sequence joins TRBV5-1 and TRBJ1-1; 7 bases are shared with TRBD1. CDR1 is SGHRS and CDR2 is YFSETQ in the germline V gene. Unmatched junction bases numbered 6, after V lost 4 bases and J lost 6 bases. This CDR3 contains 13 residues. The CDR3 DNA follows: TGCGCCAGCAGCGAAAGCGGGACAGCTGAAGCTTTCTTT. It specifies CASSESGTAEAFF.

This clone was counted a single time. This sequence joins TRBV19 and TRBJ1-1; no clear D. Germline loops: CDR1 LNHDA, CDR2 SQIVND (reference sequence). This CDR3 contains 13 residues. V was pared by 5 bases and J by 0 bases, with 7 bases between. The DNA for the CDR3 is TGTGCCAGTAGTTGGGTTATGAACACTGAAGCTTTCTTT. Its protein product is CASSWVMNTEAFF.

The J gene is TRBJ2-7, the V gene TRBV5-1; no clear D gene. The CDR3 consists of 15 residues. Germline lookup yields CDR1 SGHRS and CDR2 YFSETQ. V was trimmed by 0 bases and J by 4 bases, leaving 14 bases between them. The CDR3 DNA is TGCGCCAGCAGCTTGGCCATAGGTACGGGTTACGAGCAGTACTTC. As protein: CASSLAIGTGYEQYF. The entire variable domain, with the rest obtained from reference TRBV5-1 and TRBJ2-7, is as follows: KAGVTQTPRYLIKTRGQQVTLSCSPISGHRSVSWYQQTPGQGLQFLFEYFSETQRNKGNFPGRFSGRQFSNSRSEMNVSTLELGDSALYLCASSLAIGTGYEQYFGPGTRLTVT.

This clone showed up just a few times. The chain employs TRBV6-5 and TRBJ1-2, with 7 bases aligning to TRBD1. The ends lost 2 bases at V and 2 bases at J; junction bases unmatched: 8. Germline CDR1 MNHEY, CDR2 SVGAGI. This CDR3 region has 16 residues. This CDR3 is CASSYTEAGGNYGYTF. The CDR3 coding sequence is TGTGCCAGCAGTTACACCGAGGCAGGGGGGAACTATGGCTACACCTTC.

The chain employs TRBV4-1 and TRBJ1-4; D gene uncertain. Trimming took 1 base from V and 0 from J, leaving 9 bases between them. Looked up from germline, CDR1 is MGHRA and CDR2 is YSYEKL. There are 16 residues in the CDR3. The CDR3 DNA follows: TGCGCCAGCAGCCAAGGGACTGCCGCAACTAATGAAAAACTGTTTTTT. Translation: CASSQGTAATNEKLFF.

The chain combines TRBV5-4 with TRBJ2-7; 8 nucleotides agree with TRBD1. The CDR3 spans 14 residues. After removal of 3 bases from V and 6 bases from J, the junction contained 8 bases not matched to a gene. Germline V gene data show CDR1 as SGHNT and CDR2 as YYREEE (reference sequence). The CDR3 region is CASSSGQGKGEQYF. Written as DNA, the CDR3 is TGTGCCAGCAGCTCAGGACAGGGTAAGGGCGAGCAGTACTTC.

The V call is TRBV27, the J call TRBJ2-2; tentative D call: TRBD2 (5 bases). Germline V gene data show CDR1 as MNHEY and CDR2 as SMNVEV (reference sequence). CDR3 length equals 14 residues. Trimming left V 6 bases short and J 4 bases short, with 12 bases between. The CDR3 nucleotides are TGTGCCAGCAGCTCCCTTGGAGGCACCGGGGAGCTGTTTTTT. This gives the protein CASSSLGGTGELFF.

The genes are TRBV7-2 and TRBJ2-1; the D call may be TRBD1 or TRBD2 (5 bases each). The ends were cut back, 4 bases at V and 10 bases at J, with 14 bases in the middle. The CDR3 loop spans 13 amino acids. The germline V gene encodes CDR1 SGHTA and CDR2 FQGNSA. The CDR3 here is CASSSGRTEEQFF. DNA of the CDR3: TGTGCCAGCAGCTCGGGACGGACCGAGGAGCAGTTCTTC.

J is TRBJ2-7 and V is TRBV11-2; D might be TRBD1 (5 bases). Germline assignment: CDR1 SGHAT and CDR2 FQNNGV. The CDR3 length is 16 residues. The V end was cut by 3 bases, the J end by 0 bases, with 15 bases between. CDR3 DNA: TGTGCCAGCAGCTTCCTAGGGGTGTCCCGCTCCTACGAGCAGTACTTC. This sequence encodes CASSFLGVSRSYEQYF.

This clone was counted a single time. This chain links TRBV11-3 with TRBJ2-1; TRBD1 or TRBD2 may be the D gene (5 bases each). Trimming pared 5 bases from V and 0 bases from J, leaving 20 bases between. The length of the CDR3 is 18 residues. Germline values: CDR1 SGHNT, CDR2 YENEEA. CDR3 bases: TGTGCCAGCAGCCCGAGGGCGACAGAACCTTTCTCCTACAATGAGCAGTTCTTC. Amino acids: CASSPRATEPFSYNEQFF.

The CDR3 DNA reads as TGTGCCAGCAGTCCCTATGAAAACATTCAGTACTTC. Its protein is CASSPYENIQYF. The chain recombines TRBV6-6 with TRBJ2-4; D unresolved. This CDR3 is built from 12 residues. V was clipped by 5 bases and J by 5 bases, with 7 bases between them. CDR1 is MNHNY and CDR2 is SVGAGI in the germline V gene (reference sequence).

The genes are TRBV25-1 and TRBJ2-7; 7 nucleotides line up with TRBD1. CDR1 is MGHDK and CDR2 is SYGVNS in the germline V gene. V lost 3 bases, J lost 3 bases, and 11 bases stayed unmatched. CDR3 length equals 16 residues. CDR3 protein: CASSDDREKIFYEQYF. The CDR3 DNA sequence: TGTGCCAGCAGTGACGACAGGGAAAAGATTTTCTACGAGCAGTACTTC.

The chain uses TRBV27 and TRBJ2-2; no firm D call. CDR3 length: 11 amino acids. V lost 5 bases to trimming and J lost 4 bases, with 2 bases between them. Per the germline V gene, CDR1 is MNHEY and CDR2 is SMNVEV (reference sequence). The CDR3 region is CASSATGELFF. The CDR3 coding sequence is TGTGCCAGCAGTGCCACCGGGGAGCTGTTTTTT.

This clone was picked up a small number of times. The J gene is TRBJ2-7, the V gene TRBV11-3, with 10 nucleotides matching TRBD2. The germline V gene has CDR1 SGHNT and CDR2 YENEEA. V trimming: 0 bases; J trimming: 12 bases; junction bases outside the gene matches: 5. The CDR3 extends over 13 amino acids. The CDR3 bases are TGTGCCAGCAGCTTAGATGGTAGCGGGAGGCTGTACTTC. Its translation is CASSLDGSGRLYF.

The chain recombines TRBV11-2 with TRBJ2-5; 8 bases line up with TRBD2. Germline V gives CDR1 SGHAT, CDR2 FQNNGV. The CDR3 totals 17 residues. J lost 5 bases, V lost 0 bases, and 11 bases had no gene match. The CDR3 sequence is CASSLELQAGAGETQYF. DNA of the CDR3: TGTGCCAGCAGCTTAGAATTGCAAGCGGGAGCCGGGGAGACCCAGTACTTC. The entire variable domain, with the rest obtained from reference TRBV11-2 and TRBJ2-5, is as follows: EAGVAQSPRYKIIEKRQSVAFWCNPISGHATLYWYQQILGQGPKLLIQFQNNGVVDDSQLPKDRFSAERLKGVDSTLKIQPAKLEDSAVYLCASSLELQAGAGETQYFGPGTRLLVL.

This chain connects TRBV5-1 to TRBJ2-1; 10 bases are a match to TRBD2. Germline CDR1 reads SGHRS; CDR2 reads YFSETQ. CDR3 length equals 15 residues. The V gene end was trimmed by 4 bases and the J gene end by 7 bases; junction bases not matched to a gene: 8. The CDR3 loop reads CASSTSGRAGNEQFF. The DNA for the CDR3 is TGCGCCAGCAGCACAAGCGGGAGGGCCGGGAATGAGCAGTTCTTC.

This clone is classed as medium-sized. The same CDR3 is also encoded by other DNA sequences in this sample. The chain has TRBV5-1 and TRBJ2-3; 9 bases agree with TRBD1. Trimming removed 3 bases from V and 3 bases from J; junction bases left unmatched: 2. The germline gives CDR1 SGHRS, CDR2 YFSETQ. This CDR3 contains 14 residues. The CDR3 sequence is CASSSGQGTDTQYF. The CDR3 nucleotides are TGCGCCAGCAGCTCCGGACAGGGGACAGATACGCAGTATTTT. Together with reference TRBV5-1 and TRBJ2-3, the CDR3 gives the full variable domain: KAGVTQTPRYLIKTRGQQVTLSCSPISGHRSVSWYQQTPGQGLQFLFEYFSETQRNKGNFPGRFSGRQFSNSRSEMNVSTLELGDSALYLCASSSGQGTDTQYFGPGTRLTVL.

The rearrangement links TRBV7-2 to TRBJ2-5, with D uncertain. Germline CDR1 is SGHTA and CDR2 is FQGNSA. CDR3 size: 12 residues. Trimming removed 2 bases from V and 5 bases from J, with 6 bases in between. This CDR3 is CASSLSRETQYF. CDR3 nucleotides: TGTGCCAGCAGCTTAAGTCGGGAGACCCAGTACTTC. Variable domain in full (rest from reference TRBV7-2 and TRBJ2-5): GAGVSQSPSNKVTEKGKDVELRCDPISGHTALYWYRQSLGQGLEFLIYFQGNSAPDKSGLPSDRFSAERTGGSVSTLTIQRTQQEDSAVYLCASSLSRETQYFGPGTRLLVL.

This CDR3 is CASRKTGSSGNTIYF. Here the CDR3 DNA reads TGTGCCAGCAGGAAGACAGGGAGCTCTGGAAACACCATATATTTT. The chain is built from TRBV28 and TRBJ1-3; 7 nucleotides match TRBD1. Per germline, CDR1 MDHEN and CDR2 SYDVKM. This CDR3 is 15 amino acids long. V lost 6 bases to trimming and J lost 0 bases; unmatched junction nucleotides: 5.

The genes are TRBV7-8 and TRBJ1-2; no reliable D call. Germline lookup yields CDR1 SGHVS and CDR2 FQNEAQ. V gave up 4 bases and J gave up 4 bases, with 4 bases separating them. The length of the CDR3 is 11 residues. The CDR3 spells CASSSTYGYTF. The CDR3 nucleotides read TGTGCCAGCAGCTCGACCTATGGCTACACCTTC.

V and J are TRBV6-6 and TRBJ2-7; D not certain. The CDR3 is 12 residues long. Germline V lookup: CDR1 MNHNY, CDR2 SVGAGI (reference sequence). Trimming removed 8 bases at V and 6 bases at J, with 14 bases between. As DNA, the CDR3 is TGTGCCAGCTCCCTGGAGTGGGGCGAGCAGTACTTC. Protein sequence: CASSLEWGEQYF.

The chain joins TRBV28 to TRBJ1-1; 7 bases map to TRBD1. J lost 1 base, V lost 6 bases, and 8 bases had no gene match. Germline V gene data show CDR1 as MDHEN and CDR2 as SYDVKM. There are 15 residues in the CDR3. In nucleotides, the CDR3 is TGTGCCAGCAGGCCACAACAGGGGCGGAACACTGAAGCTTTCTTT. This encodes CASRPQQGRNTEAFF.

This chain links TRBV7-9 with TRBJ1-4; D is uncertain. V lost 1 base and J lost 4, with 13 bases in between. The CDR3 is 16 residues long. Germline CDR1 and CDR2: SEHNR and FQNEAQ (reference sequence). The CDR3 loop reads CASSLGGASFNEKLFF. The CDR3 region has the DNA TGTGCCAGCAGCTTAGGAGGTGCCAGCTTTAATGAAAAACTGTTTTTT.

The chain carries TRBV18 and TRBJ2-2; D is perhaps TRBD2 (6 bases). CDR3 length: 14 residues. Trimming took off 1 base at V and 6 bases at J, with 9 bases between the two ends. Germline-derived CDR1 and CDR2 are KGHSH and LQKENI. The CDR3 loop is CASSPLTSAGELFF. CDR3 DNA sequence: TGTGCCAGCTCACCACTGACTAGTGCCGGGGAGCTGTTTTTT.